This passage covers 28 T cell receptor beta chains from one sample sequenced in a study of blood T cell repertoires in COVID-19. Method: immunoSEQ multiplex PCR; TCRdb's copy keeps in-frame clones and lacks some. The repertoire has around 430,000 clones, about 91% of them found once; the top ten carry roughly 12%. The sequenced material came from peripheral blood. The receptors stem from a woman between 50 and 59 years old with COVID-19, enrolled during active disease.

V and J are TRBV7-2 and TRBJ2-7; D is ambiguous. Trimming removed 0 bases from V and 2 bases from J, with 11 bases in between. CDR1 SGHTA and CDR2 FQGNSA come from the germline V gene. The CDR3 contains 15 residues. CDR3 in DNA: TGTGCCAGCAGCTTAGCGGGCTTAACCACCTACGAGCAGTACTTC. As protein: CASSLAGLTTYEQYF.

The count of this clone is one. V gene TRBV3-1 (or the pseudogene TRBV3-2) combines with J gene TRBJ1-2; the D is unclear. Trimming took off 1 base at V and 4 bases at J, with 7 bases between the two ends. The CDR3 spans 13 residues. CDR1 is LGHDT, CDR2 YNNKEL, per germline (reference sequence). The CDR3 coding sequence is TGTGCCAGCAGCCAAGGGTACGGCTATGGCTACACCTTC. Translated: CASSQGYGYGYTF.

The V call is TRBV3-1 (or the pseudogene TRBV3-2), the J call TRBJ2-3, with TRBD2 matching over 8 bases. Germline V lookup: CDR1 LGHDT, CDR2 YNNKEL (reference sequence). After removal of 4 bases from V and 2 bases from J, the junction contained 8 bases not matched to a gene. This CDR3 is built from 16 residues. In nucleotides, the CDR3 is TGTGCCAGCAGCCTTCGGGGGGGGAGCACCACAGATACGCAGTATTTT. It translates to CASSLRGGSTTDTQYF.

J is TRBJ1-3 and V is TRBV19; D remains ambiguous. Between the trimmed V and J ends, which lost 5 bases and 3 bases, there was a span of 14 bases. The CDR3 loop spans 15 amino acids. Germline V CDR1 and CDR2: LNHDA, SQIVND (reference sequence). CDR3 loop: CASSPRLLLGNTIYF. CDR3 coding DNA: TGTGCCAGTAGTCCCCGTCTGCTACTTGGAAACACCATATATTTT. The full variable domain, completed using reference TRBV19 and TRBJ1-3, is DGGITQSPKYLFRKEGQNVTLSCEQNLNHDAMYWYRQDPGQGLRLIYYSQIVNDFQKGDIAEGYSVSREKKESFPLTVTSAQKNPTAFYLCASSPRLLLGNTIYFGEGSWLTVV.

This chain uses TRBV6-2 or TRBV6-3 with TRBJ2-7; 8 nucleotides line up with TRBD1. This CDR3 has 15 amino acids. Germline lookup yields CDR1 MNHEY and CDR2 SVGEGT. The ends lost 2 bases at V and 2 bases at J; junction bases unmatched: 5. CDR3: CASSYETGVAYEQYF. The CDR3 nucleotides read TGTGCCAGCAGTTACGAGACAGGGGTTGCCTACGAGCAGTACTTC.

This clone was recorded a few times. The V and J genes are TRBV4-1 and TRBJ2-7; 11 bases match TRBD2. The CDR3 length is 17 residues. J lost 5 bases, V lost 1 base, and 10 bases had no gene match. Germline assignment: CDR1 MGHRA and CDR2 YSYEKL. The CDR3 DNA reads TGCGCCAGCAGCCAAGTTGATATGGGACTAGCGGCCCACGAGCAGTACTTC. Protein product: CASSQVDMGLAAHEQYF.

The CDR3 loop is CASSSPQGSGANVLTF. The CDR3 DNA reads TGTGCCAGCAGCTCGCCCCAGGGGTCTGGGGCCAACGTCCTGACTTTC. This chain connects TRBV13 to TRBJ2-6, with D possibly TRBD1 on 6 matching bases. The V and J ends lost 4 bases and 1 base respectively, with 11 bases between them. The V gene's germline CDR1 is PRHDT and CDR2 FYEKMQ (reference sequence). CDR3 length equals 16 residues.

The chain is built from TRBV6-5 and TRBJ1-2, with 9 bases lining up with TRBD1. This CDR3 comprises 13 residues. Unmatched junction bases numbered 11, after V lost 10 bases and J lost 8 bases. The germline CDR1 and CDR2 sequences are MNHEY and SVGAGI. CDR3 in DNA: TGTGCCATAACCCGGGACAGGGCTCGGGGCTACACCTTC. Its protein is CAITRDRARGYTF.

The chain carries TRBV7-8 and TRBJ2-5; the D gene is possibly TRBD2 (5 bases). With 3 bases removed from V and 1 base from J, the gap between germline ends came to 9 bases. There are 14 residues in the CDR3. Germline V gene data show CDR1 as SGHVS and CDR2 as FQNEAQ. CDR3 nucleotides: TGTGCCAGCAGCTTGGGAGCGGTCCAAGAGACCCAGTACTTC. Translated: CASSLGAVQETQYF.

This rearrangement joins TRBV7-6 to TRBJ1-4; 8 positions agree with TRBD1. This CDR3 has 14 residues. V shed 4 bases, J shed 8 bases, and the junction held 6 bases outside the gene matches. Germline CDR1 reads SGHVS; CDR2 reads FNYEAQ. CDR3 protein: CASSSPDRGEKLFF. The CDR3 nucleotides read TGTGCCAGCAGCTCCCCTGACAGGGGAGAAAAACTGTTTTTT.

J is TRBJ1-3 and V is TRBV5-1; 9 nucleotides match TRBD1. The germline CDR1 and CDR2 sequences are SGHRS and YFSETQ. Trimming took 4 bases from V and 2 from J; bases not matched to a gene: 4. The CDR3 extends over 15 amino acids. The CDR3 DNA reads as TGCGCCAGCAGCGGGGGACAGGGCCCTGGAAACACCATATATTTT. Residues: CASSGGQGPGNTIYF.

This clone was seen once. The J gene is TRBJ2-6, the V gene TRBV4-1; D unclear. With 2 bases removed from V and 1 base from J, the gap between germline ends came to 3 bases. Germline V gives CDR1 MGHRA, CDR2 YSYEKL. The length of the CDR3 is 14 residues. The CDR3 here is CASSQPSGANVLTF. In DNA form, the CDR3 reads TGCGCCAGCAGCCAACCGTCTGGGGCCAACGTCCTGACTTTC.

This clone was counted a few times. This sequence joins TRBV20-1 and TRBJ1-2; 7 nucleotides agree with TRBD1. Trimming removed 3 bases from V and 4 bases from J; junction bases left unmatched: 5. Germline CDR1 reads DFQATT; CDR2 reads SNEGSKA (reference sequence). The length of the CDR3 is 13 residues. Here the CDR3 DNA reads TGCAGTGCTAGTTGGACAGGAACCTATGGCTACACCTTC. Translation: CSASWTGTYGYTF.

This clone was counted a single time. The chain links TRBV24-1 to TRBJ2-3; a possible D gene is TRBD2 (6 bases). The germline V gene has CDR1 KGHDR and CDR2 SFDVKD. The CDR3 runs to 14 residues. V was trimmed by 9 bases and J by 0 bases, leaving 12 bases between them. CDR3 sequence: CATSEGLSTDTQYF. DNA for the CDR3: TGTGCCACCTCGGAGGGACTCAGCACAGATACGCAGTATTTT.

CDR3 nucleotide sequence: TGTGCCAGCTCGTGGCGGGGGTCCCGGAATGAGCAGTTCTTC. Protein: CASSWRGSRNEQFF. The J gene is TRBJ2-1, the V gene TRBV28, with TRBD2 identical over 7 bases. In germline, CDR1 is MDHEN, CDR2 SYDVKM. The CDR3 is made up of 14 amino acids. Trimming at V came to 8 bases and at J to 7 bases, leaving 11 bases not matched to a gene.

V is TRBV7-2 and J is TRBJ2-3, with a possible D match to TRBD2 (6 bases). This CDR3 region has 15 residues. The germline V gene has CDR1 SGHTA and CDR2 FQGNSA. V dropped 5 bases and J dropped 3 bases, with 15 bases sitting between them. CDR3 in amino acids: CASSRDSLRTDTQYF. DNA for the CDR3: TGTGCCAGCAGCCGGGACTCCTTGCGGACAGATACGCAGTATTTT.

V is TRBV7-3 and J is TRBJ2-7, with 7 nucleotides matching TRBD1. The CDR3 loop spans 15 amino acids. Germline values: CDR1 SGHTA, CDR2 FQGTGA. J was trimmed by 1 base and V by 2 bases; bases with no gene match: 5. The CDR3 loop is CASSLSGGPSYEQYF. CDR3 DNA: TGTGCCAGCAGCTTATCAGGGGGACCGTCCTACGAGCAGTACTTC.

The chain has TRBV10-1 and TRBJ2-1; TRBD1 is a possible D gene (6 bases). Germline V gives CDR1 WNHNN, CDR2 SYGVQD (reference sequence). This CDR3 spans 11 amino acids. V lost 5 bases, J lost 13 bases, and 12 bases lay in between. CDR3 amino acids: CASSLSGHQFF. DNA for the CDR3: TGCGCCAGCAGTTTATCGGGACATCAGTTCTTC.

The J gene is TRBJ2-3, the V gene TRBV18; 11 bases fit TRBD2. The germline V gene has CDR1 KGHSH and CDR2 LQKENI. V trimming: 0 bases; J trimming: 0 bases; junction bases outside the gene matches: 11. The CDR3 extends over 20 amino acids. The CDR3 DNA is TGTGCCAGCTCACCACCTTTATCCCTAGCGGGGGGCGCTAGCACAGATACGCAGTATTTT. It specifies CASSPPLSLAGGASTDTQYF.

The chain is built from TRBV2 and TRBJ2-3; 8 nucleotides match TRBD1. Germline V CDR1 and CDR2: SNHLY, FYNNEI. The CDR3 has 14 residues. The trim removed 8 bases at V and 7 bases at J, leaving 11 bases unmatched. The CDR3 DNA reads as TGTGCCAGCCTCTTGGGGACAGGCCTTCATACGCAGTATTTT. Translated: CASLLGTGLHTQYF.

This clone was seen a few times. The chain carries TRBV2 and TRBJ1-5, with 8 bases fitting TRBD1. The germline gives CDR1 SNHLY, CDR2 FYNNEI. This CDR3 region has 14 residues. J was trimmed by 5 bases and V by 5 bases; bases with no gene match: 5. The CDR3 DNA is TGTGCCAGCAGTCCCAGGGGGCGGGATCAGCCCCAGCATTTT. Translating it yields CASSPRGRDQPQHF.

This rearrangement joins TRBV6-1 to TRBJ1-1; D unclear. This CDR3 has 13 amino acids. The V gene lost 2 bases and the J gene lost 0 bases, with 4 bases spanning the gap. The V gene's germline CDR1 is MNHNS and CDR2 SASEGT. CDR3 sequence reads: CASSELLNTEAFF. In nucleotides, the CDR3 is TGTGCCAGCAGTGAACTCTTGAACACTGAAGCTTTCTTT.

This rearrangement joins TRBV6-5 to TRBJ2-7; 10 positions agree with TRBD1. The V gene end was trimmed by 8 bases and the J gene end by 3 bases; junction bases not matched to a gene: 7. This CDR3 has 14 residues. The V gene's germline CDR1 is MNHEY and CDR2 SVGAGI. This chain's CDR3 is CASLPRDRGYEQYF. CDR3 nucleotide sequence: TGTGCCAGCCTTCCCCGGGACAGGGGCTACGAGCAGTACTTC.

The rearrangement uses TRBV7-2 and TRBJ2-7, with 8 positions matching TRBD1. The germline V gene encodes CDR1 SGHTA and CDR2 FQGNSA. This CDR3 spans 15 amino acids. After removal of 2 bases from V and 1 base from J, the junction contained 4 bases not matched to a gene. As DNA, the CDR3 is TGTGCCAGCAGCTTACAAACAGGGGGATCCTACGAGCAGTACTTC. Its translation: CASSLQTGGSYEQYF.

The V gene is TRBV6-6, the J gene TRBJ1-4; TRBD1 might be the D (5 bases). This CDR3 is 13 amino acids long. V was clipped by 8 bases and J by 5 bases, with 12 bases between them. Germline V gives CDR1 MNHNY, CDR2 SVGAGI (reference sequence). For the CDR3, the DNA is TGTGCCAGCCAAGACAGCGGGAATGAAAAACTGTTTTTT. Translation: CASQDSGNEKLFF.

The rearrangement joins TRBV5-1 to TRBJ2-3, with 8 bases matching TRBD1. With V trimmed by 0 bases and J by 0 bases, 6 bases remained unmatched. The CDR3 loop spans 17 amino acids. CDR1 and CDR2 (germline): SGHRS, YFSETQ. The CDR3 nucleotides are TGCGCCAGCAGCTTGGTAGGGACAGGATCTAGCACAGATACGCAGTATTTT. This codes for CASSLVGTGSSTDTQYF.

The chain employs TRBV7-9 and TRBJ2-1, with D possibly being TRBD2 (5 bases). V dropped 3 bases and J dropped 8 bases, with 14 bases sitting between them. This CDR3 contains 14 residues. Germline CDR1 is SEHNR and CDR2 is FQNEAQ (reference sequence). The DNA for the CDR3 is TGTGCCAGCAGCTTCGCGGGTAGCTCCGATGAGCAGTTCTTC. This gives the protein CASSFAGSSDEQFF.

J is TRBJ1-5 and V is TRBV30; D uncertain. Trimming cost V 5 bases and J 7 bases, with 15 bases left between them. Germline V gene sequence: CDR1 GTSNPN, CDR2 SVGIG (reference sequence). The CDR3 is made up of 13 amino acids. CDR3 bases: TGTGCCTGGGGGAGAGGAAGAAGGCAGCCCCAGCATTTT. Its translation is CAWGRGRRQPQHF.